Presented here are 3 T cell receptor beta chains from one specimen sequenced in a study of vaccination and CD4 T cells after COVID-19 (dated by TCRdb to between 2020 and 2023). These receptors are not linked to any known antigen. Sample treatment or condition, as interpreted from the label and publication: approximately 9-day PBMC culture with coronavirus spike peptide pools or control peptides (ViraFEST assay). Preparation of the library involved PCR. The sample was run on an Illumina iSeq 100. At the Johns Hopkins FTIC core, DNA from the cultured CD4+ T cells underwent TCR sequencing with the Oncomine TCR Beta short-read assay. Clones were called with MiXCR by TCRdb after fastp trimmed the public reads at Q25, and only in-frame beta chains were retained. Each entry is one CDR3 protein sequence, shown with its most common DNA and genes. A total of under 25,000 distinct CDR3 sequences appear in this sample, under 30% of them only once. Roughly 10% of the sample is taken by the ten largest.

The source material was cultured CD4+ T cells from blood. The receptors originated from a human donor with COVID-19.

V gene TRBV5-1 combines with J gene TRBJ2-7; D unclear. The CDR3 is 17 residues long. Between the trimmed V and J ends, which lost 0 bases and 0 bases, there was a span of 16 bases. Germline V lookup: CDR1 SGHRS, CDR2 YFSETQ. CDR3 DNA: TGCGCCAGCAGCTTGGGCCCATCCGGCGCCCTCTCCTACGAGCAGTACTTC. It codes for CASSLGPSGALSYEQYF. Based on the CDR3 plus reference TRBV5-1 and TRBJ2-7, the full variable domain is KAGVTQTPRYLIKTRGQQVTLSCSPISGHRSVSWYQQTPGQGLQFLFEYFSETQRNKGNFPGRFSGRQFSNSRSEMNVSTLELGDSALYLCASSLGPSGALSYEQYFGPGTRLTVT.

A few counts support this clonotype. The chain is built from TRBV6-1 and TRBJ1-2; 9 bases line up with TRBD1. Trimming took 5 bases from V and 7 from J; bases not matched to a gene: 11. The CDR3 is 15 residues long. The V gene's germline CDR1 is MNHNS and CDR2 SASEGT. The DNA for the CDR3 is TGTGCCAGCAGTCCCCGGACAGGGGCCCTTCTTGGCTACACCTTC. This codes for CASSPRTGALLGYTF.

This chain connects TRBV19 to TRBJ1-5; tentative D call: TRBD1 (6 bases). Germline CDR1 and CDR2: LNHDA and SQIVND (reference sequence). This CDR3 contains 14 residues. Between the trimmed V and J ends, which lost 4 bases and 7 bases, there was a span of 14 bases. CDR3 loop: CASSKQGGAQPQHF. The CDR3 bases are TGTGCCAGTAGTAAACAGGGTGGCGCCCAGCCCCAGCATTTT.